A selection of T cell receptor beta chains follows, all from one sample in a study of blood T cell repertoires in COVID-19. The assay was immunoSEQ multiplex PCR, and TCRdb's table has in-frame clones only and misses some. Of roughly 140,000 clones listed, around nine tenths are singletons. The sample consisted of peripheral blood. These TCRs come from a woman aged 45-60 years with acute or convalescent COVID-19. The CDR3 runs from the conserved cysteine through the conserved F or W. The D gene is left open where the match is weak. Part of the rows lack a size; the others show once, few, many or a class for expanded clones.

clone_size: few
d_call: TRBD2
j_call: TRBJ2-7
v_call: TRBV5-1
cdr3_nt: TGCGCCAGCAGCTCGACTAGCGGCGATTCCTACGAGCAGTACTTC
cdr3_aa: CASSSTSGDSYEQYF

clone_size: NA
d_call: TRBD1
j_call: TRBJ1-1
v_call: TRBV29-1
cdr3_nt: TGCAGCGTTGAAGGGACAGGGCCTGAAGCTTTCTTT
cdr3_aa: CSVEGTGPEAFF

clone_size: NA
d_call: TRBD2
j_call: TRBJ2-1
v_call: TRBV18
cdr3_nt: TGTGCCAGCTCAACAGTAGCGGGGGGGGAGCAGTTCTTC
cdr3_aa: CASSTVAGGEQFF

clone_size: NA
d_call: TRBD1
j_call: TRBJ1-5
v_call: TRBV19
cdr3_nt: TGTGCCGTAGGGGGGGACAGGGAAAAGCCCCAGCATTTT
cdr3_aa: CAVGGDREKPQHF

clone_size: NA
d_call: TRBD1
j_call: TRBJ2-2
v_call: TRBV19
cdr3_nt: TGTGCCAGTAATATCGGACAGGGGATTAACACCGGGGAGCTGTTTTTT
cdr3_aa: CASNIGQGINTGELFF

clone_size: NA
d_call: NA
j_call: TRBJ1-6
v_call: TRBV5-1
cdr3_nt: TGCGCCAGCAGCTCCGGGACATCTCCGAGCTCCTATAATTCACCCCTCCACTTT
cdr3_aa: CASSSGTSPSSYNSPLHF

clone_size: NA
d_call: NA
j_call: TRBJ1-1
v_call: TRBV19
cdr3_nt: TGTGCCAGTACCCTACTGCCGACAGGGAACACTGAAGCTTTCTTT
cdr3_aa: CASTLLPTGNTEAFF

clone_size: once
d_call: TRBD1
j_call: TRBJ2-7
v_call: TRBV14
cdr3_nt: TGTGCCAGCAGCCAAGATGTCGCAGGGGGCTGGGAGCAGTACTTC
cdr3_aa: CASSQDVAGGWEQYF

clone_size: NA
d_call: TRBD1
j_call: TRBJ1-3
v_call: TRBV5-1
cdr3_nt: TGCGCCAGCAGCTCCCAAGACAGGGGAGGCACCATATATTTT
cdr3_aa: CASSSQDRGGTIYF

clone_size: NA
d_call: TRBD2
j_call: TRBJ2-3
v_call: TRBV10-1
cdr3_nt: TGCGCCAGCATCCCAGCGGGATCCAAGGTGGATACGCAGTATTTT
cdr3_aa: CASIPAGSKVDTQYF

clone_size: NA
d_call: TRBD2
j_call: TRBJ2-3
v_call: TRBV29-1
cdr3_nt: TGCAGCGTTGTAGGCCTAGCGGGAGCAGATACGCAGTATTTT
cdr3_aa: CSVVGLAGADTQYF

clone_size: NA
d_call: NA
j_call: TRBJ2-7
v_call: TRBV2
cdr3_nt: TGTGCCAGCAGTGAGCACAGGGCCTACGAGCAGTACTTC
cdr3_aa: CASSEHRAYEQYF

clone_size: NA
d_call: TRBD1
j_call: TRBJ2-7
v_call: TRBV5-1
cdr3_nt: TGCGCCAGCAGCGGGGGTTTGTTGACAGGGAGCTCCTACGAGCAGTACTTC
cdr3_aa: CASSGGLLTGSSYEQYF

clone_size: NA
d_call: TRBD1
j_call: TRBJ1-4
v_call: TRBV19
cdr3_nt: TGTGCCAGCCATACGGGACAGGATGAAAAACTGTTTTTT
cdr3_aa: CASHTGQDEKLFF

clone_size: NA
d_call: NA
j_call: TRBJ2-3
v_call: TRBV6-5
cdr3_nt: TGTGCCAGCAGTTACAAACTCCACACAGATACGCAGTATTTT
cdr3_aa: CASSYKLHTDTQYF

clone_size: NA
d_call: TRBD2
j_call: TRBJ2-3
v_call: TRBV5-1
cdr3_nt: TGCGCCAGCAGCTTGGGAAATTTAGCGGGGGGGAGCACAGATACGCAGTATTTT
cdr3_aa: CASSLGNLAGGSTDTQYF

clone_size: NA
d_call: NA
j_call: TRBJ2-5
v_call: TRBV3-1/TRBV3-2
cdr3_nt: TGTGCCAGCAGCCAAGATCAGGTGATGACCCAGTACTTC
cdr3_aa: CASSQDQVMTQYF

clone_size: NA
d_call: NA
j_call: TRBJ1-4
v_call: TRBV12-3/TRBV12-4
cdr3_nt: TGTGCCAGCAGCTGGGGAGGGGTTGAAAAACTGTTTTTT
cdr3_aa: CASSWGGVEKLFF

clone_size: NA
d_call: NA
j_call: TRBJ2-2
v_call: TRBV6-5
cdr3_nt: TGTGCCAGCAGTTACATCGGGGGAACGGGGGAGCTGTTTTTT
cdr3_aa: CASSYIGGTGELFF

clone_size: NA
d_call: TRBD2
j_call: TRBJ2-3
v_call: TRBV10-3
cdr3_nt: TGTGCCATCAGACTGGGACTAGCGGGGGGGGGTAGCACAGATACGCAGTATTTT
cdr3_aa: CAIRLGLAGGGSTDTQYF

clone_size: NA
d_call: NA
j_call: TRBJ1-1
v_call: TRBV28
cdr3_nt: TGTGCACTCAGGGGAAAGACTGAAGCTTTCTTT
cdr3_aa: CALRGKTEAFF

clone_size: NA
d_call: NA
j_call: TRBJ2-7
v_call: TRBV6-5
cdr3_nt: TGTGCCAGCAGTTCCCGACAGGCACCCAGCTCCTACGAGCAGTACTTC
cdr3_aa: CASSSRQAPSSYEQYF

clone_size: NA
d_call: NA
j_call: TRBJ1-5
v_call: TRBV12-3/TRBV12-4
cdr3_nt: TGTGCCAGCAGCCCCCGGGGGGATCAGCCCCAGCATTTT
cdr3_aa: CASSPRGDQPQHF

clone_size: NA
d_call: NA
j_call: TRBJ2-1
v_call: TRBV3-1/TRBV3-2
cdr3_nt: TGTGCCAGCAGCCCCCCCGCTAGCCCCATGGGGGGTGAGCAGTTCTTC
cdr3_aa: CASSPPASPMGGEQFF

clone_size: NA
d_call: NA
j_call: TRBJ2-3
v_call: TRBV19
cdr3_nt: TGTGCCAGTAGTATAACCAGCGGTAGCACAGATACGCAGTATTTT
cdr3_aa: CASSITSGSTDTQYF

clone_size: NA
d_call: NA
j_call: TRBJ1-6
v_call: TRBV30
cdr3_nt: TGTGCCTGGCGGGACTACAATTCACCCCTCCACTTT
cdr3_aa: CAWRDYNSPLHF

clone_size: NA
d_call: NA
j_call: TRBJ2-7
v_call: TRBV30
cdr3_nt: TGTGCCTGGAGTTGGCGGGACGAGCAGTACTTC
cdr3_aa: CAWSWRDEQYF

clone_size: once
d_call: TRBD2
j_call: TRBJ2-1
v_call: TRBV9
cdr3_nt: TGTGCCAGCAGCGTAGCGATAGCGGGTACCACTGGGAATGAGCAGTTCTTC
cdr3_aa: CASSVAIAGTTGNEQFF

clone_size: NA
d_call: NA
j_call: TRBJ2-7
v_call: TRBV18
cdr3_nt: TGTGCCAGCTCACCGGACTTGACATCCTACGAGCAGTACTTC
cdr3_aa: CASSPDLTSYEQYF

clone_size: NA
d_call: NA
j_call: TRBJ2-7
v_call: TRBV29-1
cdr3_nt: TGCAGCGTTGGAGATTTAGGAGGGGCCTCCTACGAGCAGTACTTC
cdr3_aa: CSVGDLGGASYEQYF

clone_size: NA
d_call: TRBD2
j_call: TRBJ2-1
v_call: TRBV2
cdr3_nt: TGTGCCAGCACGACTAGCGGGAGGGCCGGTGAGCAGTTCTTC
cdr3_aa: CASTTSGRAGEQFF

clone_size: NA
d_call: NA
j_call: TRBJ1-3
v_call: TRBV24-1
cdr3_nt: TGTGCCACCGGGGGGGGCAGTGACTCTGGAAACACCATATATTTT
cdr3_aa: CATGGGSDSGNTIYF

clone_size: NA
d_call: NA
j_call: TRBJ1-1
v_call: TRBV19
cdr3_nt: TGTGCCAGTAGTATAACTTTTACTGAAGCTTTCTTT
cdr3_aa: CASSITFTEAFF

clone_size: NA
d_call: TRBD1
j_call: TRBJ2-2
v_call: TRBV6-6
cdr3_nt: TGTGCCAGCAGTTACCAAACTGGACAGGGAGGCGGGGAGCTGTTTTTT
cdr3_aa: CASSYQTGQGGGELFF

clone_size: NA
d_call: NA
j_call: TRBJ1-4
v_call: TRBV12-3/TRBV12-4
cdr3_nt: TGTGCCAGCAGCCCCTTTGTCGGGGAAAAACTGTTTTTT
cdr3_aa: CASSPFVGEKLFF

clone_size: NA
d_call: TRBD2
j_call: TRBJ2-2
v_call: TRBV30
cdr3_nt: TGTGCCTGGAGTGTAGGGCTAGCGGCCGGGGAGCTGTTTTTT
cdr3_aa: CAWSVGLAAGELFF

clone_size: NA
d_call: NA
j_call: TRBJ2-7
v_call: TRBV20-1
cdr3_nt: TGCAGTGCTCCTACTTCTTACGAGCAGTACTTC
cdr3_aa: CSAPTSYEQYF